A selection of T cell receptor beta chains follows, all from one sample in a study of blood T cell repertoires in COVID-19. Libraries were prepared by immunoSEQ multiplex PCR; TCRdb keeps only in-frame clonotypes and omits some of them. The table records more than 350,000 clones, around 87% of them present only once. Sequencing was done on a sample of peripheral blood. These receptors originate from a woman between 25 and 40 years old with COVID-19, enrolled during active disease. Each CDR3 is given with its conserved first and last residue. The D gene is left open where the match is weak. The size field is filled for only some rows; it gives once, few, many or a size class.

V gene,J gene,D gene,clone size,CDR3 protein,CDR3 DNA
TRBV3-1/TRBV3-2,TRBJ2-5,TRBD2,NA,CASSPVLAGSHYF,TGTGCCAGCAGCCCCGTTCTAGCGGGATCTCATTACTTC
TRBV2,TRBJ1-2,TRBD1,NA,CASMAGGIRGYTF,TGTGCCAGCATGGCAGGGGGGATACGGGGCTACACCTTC
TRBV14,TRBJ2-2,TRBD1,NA,CASSQTGAPNTGELFF,TGTGCCAGCAGCCAAACAGGGGCCCCGAACACCGGGGAGCTGTTTTTT
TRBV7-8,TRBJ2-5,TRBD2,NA,CASSLAAGGLETQYF,TGTGCCAGCAGCTTAGCTGCGGGAGGTTTGGAGACCCAGTACTTC
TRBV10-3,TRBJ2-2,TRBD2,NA,CAMSGRFDTGELFF,TGTGCCATGAGCGGGAGGTTTGACACCGGGGAGCTGTTTTTT
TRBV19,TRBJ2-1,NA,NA,CASSIGNNEQFF,TGTGCCAGTAGTATAGGTAACAATGAGCAGTTCTTC
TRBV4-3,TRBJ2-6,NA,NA,CASSQAYSGSGANVLTF,TGCGCCAGCAGCCAAGCTTATTCAGGGTCTGGGGCCAACGTCCTGACTTTC
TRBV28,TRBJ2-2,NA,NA,CASRAGGYGGELFF,TGTGCCAGCAGGGCAGGGGGGTACGGCGGGGAGCTGTTTTTT
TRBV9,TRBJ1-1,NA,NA,CASSVVAGFPDTEAFF,TGTGCCAGCAGCGTAGTAGCCGGCTTCCCAGACACTGAAGCTTTCTTT
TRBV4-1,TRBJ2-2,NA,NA,CASREQGWTGELFF,TGCGCCAGCAGGGAACAGGGTTGGACCGGGGAGCTGTTTTTT
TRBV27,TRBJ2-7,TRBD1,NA,CASSTGAVQYF,TGTGCCAGCAGTACAGGGGCGGTGCAGTACTTC
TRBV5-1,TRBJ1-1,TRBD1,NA,CASSYSGTVNTEAFF,TGCGCCAGCAGCTACTCGGGGACAGTGAACACTGAAGCTTTCTTT
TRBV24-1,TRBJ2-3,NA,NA,CATSVTGAGDTQYF,TGTGCCACCAGTGTCACCGGAGCTGGAGATACGCAGTATTTT
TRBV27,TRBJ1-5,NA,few,CASSLSGSRWSNQPQHF,TGTGCCAGCAGTTTATCCGGTAGTCGGTGGAGCAATCAGCCCCAGCATTTT
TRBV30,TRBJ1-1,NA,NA,CACSPEAEAFF,TGTGCCTGCTCCCCCGAGGCTGAAGCTTTCTTT
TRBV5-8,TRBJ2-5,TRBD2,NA,CASSMGGLAGGPQETQYF,TGTGCCAGCAGCATGGGGGGACTAGCGGGAGGGCCCCAAGAGACCCAGTACTTC
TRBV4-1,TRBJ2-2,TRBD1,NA,CASSPLAQGDTGELFF,TGCGCCAGCAGCCCCTTAGCCCAGGGGGACACCGGGGAGCTGTTTTTT
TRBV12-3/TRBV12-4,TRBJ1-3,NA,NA,CASSRTGNTIYF,TGTGCCAGCAGTAGAACAGGAAACACCATATATTTT
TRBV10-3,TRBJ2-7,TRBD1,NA,CAISDGDRDPIYEQYF,TGTGCCATCAGTGATGGGGACAGGGACCCCATCTACGAGCAGTACTTC
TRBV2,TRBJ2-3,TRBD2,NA,CASGLAGGWGYF,TGTGCCAGTGGACTAGCGGGAGGATGGGGGTATTTT
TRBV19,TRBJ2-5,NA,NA,CASSPLTGPQETQYF,TGTGCCAGTAGTCCCTTGACAGGTCCCCAAGAGACCCAGTACTTC
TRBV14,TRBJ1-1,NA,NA,CASSQVGGTEAFF,TGTGCCAGCAGCCAAGTCGGGGGCACTGAAGCTTTCTTT
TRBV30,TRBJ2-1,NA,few,CAWSEGAGNEQFF,TGTGCCTGGAGTGAGGGGGCGGGGAATGAGCAGTTCTTC
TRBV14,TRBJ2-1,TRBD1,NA,CASSSRGPGNEQFF,TGTGCCAGCAGCTCCAGGGGGCCGGGCAATGAGCAGTTCTTC
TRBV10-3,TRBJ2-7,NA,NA,CAISGAAGSEQYF,TGTGCCATCAGTGGGGCGGCGGGATCCGAGCAGTACTTC
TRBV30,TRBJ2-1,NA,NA,CAWTTDRDFNNEQFF,TGTGCCTGGACCACAGACAGGGACTTTAACAATGAGCAGTTCTTC
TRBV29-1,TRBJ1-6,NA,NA,CSVQGYNSPLHF,TGCAGCGTTCAGGGTTATAATTCACCCCTCCACTTT
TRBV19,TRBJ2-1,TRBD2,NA,CASSIDPSGTYNEQFF,TGTGCCAGTAGTATAGACCCTAGCGGGACTTACAATGAGCAGTTCTTC
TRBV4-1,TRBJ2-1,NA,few,CASSQLAQDYNEQFF,TGCGCCAGCAGCCAACTAGCGCAAGACTACAATGAGCAGTTCTTC
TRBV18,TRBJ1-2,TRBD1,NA,CASSQSGTAYGYTF,TGTGCCAGCTCACAATCCGGGACAGCCTATGGCTACACCTTC
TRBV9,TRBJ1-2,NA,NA,CASSVVSSGSDYGYTF,TGTGCCAGCAGCGTAGTGTCCTCCGGTTCCGACTATGGCTACACCTTC
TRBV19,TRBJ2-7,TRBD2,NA,CASSIIAGAAYEQYF,TGTGCCAGTAGTATAATAGCGGGAGCGGCGTACGAGCAGTACTTC
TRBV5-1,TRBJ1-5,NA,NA,CASSLAPGVSNQPQHF,TGCGCCAGCAGCTTGGCCCCCGGGGTTAGCAATCAGCCCCAGCATTTT
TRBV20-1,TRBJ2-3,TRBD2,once,CSASQREGPDTQYF,TGCAGTGCTAGTCAGCGGGAGGGCCCAGATACGCAGTATTTT
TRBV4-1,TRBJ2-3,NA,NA,CASSRSGLGATDTQYF,TGCGCCAGCAGCCGCAGTGGGTTAGGGGCCACAGATACGCAGTATTTT
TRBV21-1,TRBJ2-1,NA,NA,CASTPRASSYNEQFF,TGTGCCAGCACCCCGAGGGCAAGCTCCTACAATGAGCAGTTCTTC
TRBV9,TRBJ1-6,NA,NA,CASSPDSSYNSPLHF,TGTGCCAGCAGCCCGGACAGCTCCTATAATTCACCCCTCCACTTT
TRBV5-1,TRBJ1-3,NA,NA,CASSLAGGNTIYF,TGCGCCAGCAGCTTGGCCGGGGGAAACACCATATATTTT
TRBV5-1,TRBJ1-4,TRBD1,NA,CASSSTDRGREKLFF,TGCGCCAGCAGCTCCACTGACAGGGGGCGAGAAAAACTGTTTTTT
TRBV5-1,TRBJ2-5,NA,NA,CASSLARAAQETQYF,TGCGCCAGCAGCTTGGCCAGGGCAGCTCAAGAGACCCAGTACTTC
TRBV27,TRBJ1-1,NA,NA,CASSLSLLNTEAFF,TGTGCCAGCAGTCTGTCTCTCCTGAACACTGAAGCTTTCTTT
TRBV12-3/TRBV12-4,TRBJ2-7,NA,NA,CASSRDTDREQYF,TGTGCCAGCAGTCGGGACACCGATCGGGAGCAGTACTTC
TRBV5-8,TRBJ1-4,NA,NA,CASSPGDTSREKLFF,TGTGCCAGCAGCCCCGGTGACACGTCTCGCGAAAAACTGTTTTTT
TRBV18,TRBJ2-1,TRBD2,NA,CASSALGGGRGGRARSSYNEQFF,TGTGCCAGCTCAGCCTTGGGAGGAGGTCGGGGCGGGAGAGCCCGTAGCTCCTACAATGAGCAGTTCTTC
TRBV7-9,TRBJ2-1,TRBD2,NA,CASSGTGTSKVDEQFF,TGTGCCAGCAGCGGAACCGGGACTAGCAAGGTCGATGAGCAGTTCTTC